The 4 T cell receptor beta chains listed next were all sequenced from one sample in a study of human T cells and chemical hapten exposure. As for time point: patch test 2, 6 weeks after DPC sensitization. The treatment denotes: therapeutic diphenylcyclopropenone sensitization with weekly scalp DPC. TCRdb re-called the RACE reads through MiXCR, storing one row per CDR3 protein. The sample carries over 65,000 distinct CDR3 sequences, roughly 10% recorded once. Sample: whole blood, taken in connection with sensitization to the hapten diphenylcyclopropenone (DPC). The receptors stem from a man aged 18 to 30 with alopecia areata. Some clones in this sample may be carry-over from other donors' samples.

This clonotype has at least ten counts. This chain uses TRBV7-2 with TRBJ2-7; 7 positions match TRBD1. Germline V gene data show CDR1 as SGHTA and CDR2 as FQGNSA. The V segment lost 3 bases and the J segment 2 bases; nucleotides outside the gene matches: 1. The CDR3 totals 13 residues. In DNA, the CDR3 is TGTGCCAGCAGCTTGGGGACAGCCTACGAGCAGTACTTC. Translation gives CASSLGTAYEQYF.

This clonotype occurred a few times. This sequence joins TRBV5-1 and TRBJ1-1; D is undetermined. Trimming left V 5 bases short and J 0 bases short, with 11 bases between. This CDR3 has 14 amino acids. The germline gives CDR1 SGHRS, CDR2 YFSETQ. CDR3 sequence: CASRPNSLNTEAFF. DNA for the CDR3: TGCGCCAGCAGACCCAACAGTCTGAACACTGAAGCTTTCTTT.

This clonotype was observed a few times. J is TRBJ2-3 and V is TRBV7-3, with a tentative D call TRBD2 (7 bases). Looked up from germline, CDR1 is SGHTA and CDR2 is FQGTGA. This CDR3 has 15 amino acids. Trimming took off 3 bases at V and 0 bases at J, with 10 bases between the two ends. DNA for the CDR3: TGTGCCAGCAGCTTGGGGGGGCTAAGCACAGATACGCAGTATTTT. This sequence encodes CASSLGGLSTDTQYF.

This clonotype occurred a few times. This sequence joins TRBV5-4 and TRBJ1-1, with 8 bases aligning to TRBD1. V dropped 4 bases and J dropped 3; count of bases not matched to a gene: 5. The CDR3 runs to 14 residues. The germline gives CDR1 SGHNT, CDR2 YYREEE (reference sequence). In DNA form, the CDR3 reads TGTGCCAGCAGCACGGACAGGGAGGACACTGAAGCTTTCTTT. Protein product: CASSTDREDTEAFF.